This T cell receptor beta chain was captured by sequencing in a study of blood T cells in healthy people across ages. General study results and limits: Naive CD4+ cells and diversity were both higher in long-lived donors than in aged donors. PBMCs left unsorted prevented a conclusive naive versus antigen-experienced comparison.

This clonotype occurred a few times. The antigen remains undetermined. Together with a sample-barcoded 5' primer, a J-beta primer mix was included in a second PCR lasting about 6 to 12 cycles. TCRdb used MiXCR to reprocess the 5' RACE reads, holding one entry per CDR3 protein. The data hold 850,000 to 1,300,000 distinct CDR3 sequences, with more than 35% observed a single time. Healthy Caucasian individuals from Russia aged about 6 to 95 served as donors. V dropped 5 bases and J dropped 7 bases, with 18 bases sitting between them. Germline V CDR1 and CDR2: WSHSY, SAAADI. The CDR3 consists of 14 residues.

This clonotype was sampled from a woman aged 60-75 years in good health. The V gene is TRBV10-2, the J gene TRBJ2-7, with D possibly called TRBD1 or TRBD2 (5 bases each). The source material was blood. In nucleotides, the CDR3 is TGCGCCAGCAGTCCGGGACCCATGTCTCGGGAGCAGTACTTC. Amino acids: CASSPGPMSREQYF.